This entry lists 26 T cell receptor beta chains sequenced from one sample in a study of vaccination and CD4 T cells after COVID-19. This sample's treatment: roughly 10-day PBMC culture with coronavirus spike peptide pools or control peptides (ViraFEST assay). The Oncomine TCR Beta short-read assay sequenced DNA from cultured CD4+ T cells. TCRdb re-called the PCR reads through MiXCR, storing one row per CDR3 protein. Among about 11,000 distinct CDR3 sequences listed, 44% were seen once. Antigens of these TCRs are unknown. The sequenced material came from CD4+ T cells from blood, cultured in vitro. The source is a human donor who had recovered from COVID-19.

The chain carries TRBV19 and TRBJ1-6, with D unresolved. Germline V lookup: CDR1 LNHDA, CDR2 SQIVND (reference sequence). The V end lost 8 bases, the J end lost 6 bases, and 17 bases lay between the germline ends. This CDR3 is built from 15 residues. CDR3: CASSFARAPNSPLHF. DNA for the CDR3: TGTGCCAGTTCTTTCGCGAGGGCGCCTAATTCACCCCTCCACTTT.

The V and J genes are TRBV6-1 and TRBJ1-1; no firm D call. The CDR3 sequence is 12 residues long. The ends were cut back, 4 bases at V and 7 bases at J, with 10 bases in the middle. Germline V CDR1 and CDR2: MNHNS, SASEGT. The CDR3: CASSVWGVEAFF. Here the CDR3 DNA reads TGTGCCAGCAGTGTCTGGGGTGTTGAAGCTTTCTTT.

This clonotype is medium-sized (0.01 to 0.1%) within its sample. The J gene is TRBJ1-1, the V gene TRBV7-2, with a tentative D call TRBD1 (6 bases). Germline V lookup: CDR1 SGHTA, CDR2 FQGNSA. The CDR3 is 19 residues long. With 2 bases removed from V and 4 bases from J, the gap between germline ends came to 26 bases. The CDR3 here is CASSLRRLQAGESRTEAFF. Here the CDR3 DNA reads TGTGCCAGCAGCTTAAGAAGGTTACAGGCAGGGGAAAGTCGCACTGAAGCTTTCTTT.

This clonotype was seen only a few times. This chain connects TRBV7-2 to TRBJ2-1; 7 positions match TRBD2. The germline V gene has CDR1 SGHTA and CDR2 FQGNSA. The CDR3 is 17 amino acids. The ends lost 2 bases at V and 4 bases at J; junction bases unmatched: 11. The CDR3: CASSLPVWRGSYNEQFF. The CDR3 DNA reads as TGTGCCAGCAGCTTACCGGTGTGGCGGGGGAGTTACAATGAGCAGTTCTTC.

For the CDR3, the DNA is TGCAGTGCTAGAGTAGACTCTGGGGCCAACGTCCTGACTTTC. Protein product: CSARVDSGANVLTF. This rearrangement joins TRBV20-1 to TRBJ2-6; D is uncertain. The CDR3 is made up of 14 amino acids. The V end was cut by 1 base, the J end by 0 bases, with 4 bases between. Germline CDR1 and CDR2: DFQATT and SNEGSKA (reference sequence).

This clonotype was seen only a few times. The rearrangement uses TRBV20-1 and TRBJ2-2; D unclear. Trimming removed 0 bases at V and 3 bases at J, with 14 bases between. From germline, CDR1 is DFQATT and CDR2 SNEGSKA (reference sequence). The CDR3 is 16 amino acids. The CDR3 nucleotides are TGCAGTGCTAGAGATCCGGGTAGCTACGACACCGGGGAGCTGTTTTTT. Residues: CSARDPGSYDTGELFF.

There are a few counts of this clonotype. This chain joins TRBV2 and TRBJ2-5; 13 bases align to TRBD2. V shed 7 bases and J 9 bases; nucleotides not matched to a gene: 8. The CDR3 is 14 residues long. Looked up from germline, CDR1 is SNHLY and CDR2 is FYNNEI. CDR3 loop: CASNVGLAGEAQYF. The CDR3 DNA follows: TGTGCCAGCAACGTCGGACTAGCGGGGGAAGCCCAGTACTTC.

This sequence joins TRBV30 and TRBJ2-3, with TRBD1 matching 7 bases. This CDR3 spans 14 amino acids. Germline loops: CDR1 GTSNPN, CDR2 SVGIG (reference sequence). V lost 5 bases to trimming and J lost 2 bases; unmatched junction nucleotides: 7. CDR3 coding DNA: TGTGCCTGGGGGATGACAGGGAACACAGATACGCAGTATTTT. Translated, it gives CAWGMTGNTDTQYF.

The rearrangement joins TRBV5-1 to TRBJ2-1; D is uncertain. Germline V lookup: CDR1 SGHRS, CDR2 YFSETQ. V lost 0 bases to trimming and J lost 5 bases, with 9 bases between them. The CDR3 is 14 residues long. CDR3 bases: TGCGCCAGCAGCTTGGGCGCTGGAAACAATGAGCAGTTCTTC. Translated, it gives CASSLGAGNNEQFF.

This chain links TRBV19 with TRBJ2-7; maybe TRBD2 (6 bases). The germline CDR1 and CDR2 sequences are LNHDA and SQIVND (reference sequence). V lost 5 bases, J lost 2 bases, and 16 bases lay in between. The CDR3 is made up of 15 amino acids. The DNA for the CDR3 is TGTGCCAGTAGTGCCTCCGGGACTCCTACCTACGAGCAGTACTTC. Its translation: CASSASGTPTYEQYF. The full variable domain, its missing parts supplied by reference TRBV19 and TRBJ2-7, is DGGITQSPKYLFRKEGQNVTLSCEQNLNHDAMYWYRQDPGQGLRLIYYSQIVNDFQKGDIAEGYSVSREKKESFPLTVTSAQKNPTAFYLCASSASGTPTYEQYFGPGTRLTVT.

This chain links TRBV20-1 with TRBJ1-2; 8 nucleotides line up with TRBD1. Germline values: CDR1 DFQATT, CDR2 SNEGSKA (reference sequence). V lost 1 base and J lost 4; bases outside the gene matches: 5. CDR3 length equals 14 residues. In nucleotides, the CDR3 is TGCAGTGCTAGAGTTTCAGGGGGCTCCTATGGCTACACCTTC. This encodes CSARVSGGSYGYTF.

V and J are TRBV5-4 and TRBJ1-1, with D unclear. This CDR3 comprises 13 residues. V lost 0 bases to trimming and J lost 0 bases, with 3 bases between them. From germline, CDR1 is SGHNT and CDR2 YYREEE (reference sequence). CDR3 amino acids: CASSLGVNTEAFF. CDR3 coding DNA: TGTGCCAGCAGCTTGGGAGTGAACACTGAAGCTTTCTTT.

This rearrangement joins TRBV20-1 to TRBJ2-7, with D tentatively TRBD1 (6 bases). The CDR3 spans 15 residues. Trimming cost V 5 bases and J 5 bases, with 22 bases left between them. The germline V gene encodes CDR1 DFQATT and CDR2 SNEGSKA (reference sequence). This CDR3 reads CSAQAIGTSFHEQYF. The CDR3 bases are TGCAGTGCTCAGGCTATCGGGACATCCTTCCACGAGCAGTACTTC.

J is TRBJ2-2 and V is TRBV24-1; D possibly corresponds to TRBD2 (5 bases). This CDR3 is 16 amino acids long. CDR1 and CDR2 from the germline V gene are KGHDR and SFDVKD. The ends were cut back, 5 bases at V and 3 bases at J, with 15 bases in the middle. CDR3 nucleotide sequence: TGTGCCACCAGTGGTTATACGGGAATGGACACCGGGGAGCTGTTTTTT. Amino acids: CATSGYTGMDTGELFF.

In its sample, this clonotype was seen a few times. This chain joins TRBV7-8 and TRBJ1-1, with a weak D call TRBD1 (5 bases). The germline V gene encodes CDR1 SGHVS and CDR2 FQNEAQ. The CDR3 loop spans 17 amino acids. The germline V and J ends were trimmed by 6 bases and 4 bases, with 24 bases remaining between them. CDR3 DNA sequence: TGTGCCAGCAGAACAAGGGGCAGGGAGGTTGTTGGCACTGAAGCTTTCTTT. Its protein product is CASRTRGREVVGTEAFF.

The rearrangement joins TRBV24-1 to TRBJ2-2; D gene uncertain. V lost 3 bases and J lost 3, with 7 bases in between. Germline lookup yields CDR1 KGHDR and CDR2 SFDVKD. The CDR3 sequence is 14 residues long. The CDR3 bases are TGTGCCACCAGTGATACTAAAGACACCGGGGAGCTGTTTTTT. It encodes CATSDTKDTGELFF.

The table lists this clonotype with a count of one. The CDR3 sequence: CASSTRDSRYNEQFF. The CDR3 DNA follows: TGTGCCAGCAGTACTAGGGACAGCCGCTACAATGAGCAGTTCTTC. V is TRBV12-3 or TRBV12-4 and J is TRBJ2-1; 7 bases are shared with TRBD1. V shed 5 bases, J shed 3 bases, and the junction held 7 bases outside the gene matches. The CDR3 is made up of 15 amino acids.

This clonotype was counted only a few times. V gene TRBV14 combines with J gene TRBJ2-1, with a weak D call TRBD2 (6 bases). Trimming cost V 0 bases and J 8 bases, with 11 bases left between them. The germline V gene encodes CDR1 SGHDN and CDR2 FVKESK. The CDR3 covers 14 residues. DNA of the CDR3: TGTGCCAGCAGCCAAGATCTAACTAGCTATGAGCAGTTCTTC. It yields the protein CASSQDLTSYEQFF.

The chain joins TRBV27 to TRBJ2-7, with D tentatively TRBD2 (6 bases). Germline loops: CDR1 MNHEY, CDR2 SMNVEV (reference sequence). The V end lost 2 bases, the J end lost 4 bases, and 12 bases lay between the germline ends. The CDR3 contains 14 residues. In DNA, the CDR3 is TGTGCCAGCAGTTTAATGTGGGGGGTGTACGAGCAGTACTTC. Amino acid sequence: CASSLMWGVYEQYF.

This clonotype is a singleton in its sample. The chain uses TRBV11-3 and TRBJ2-3; no definite D call. V lost 5 bases, J lost 5 bases, and 5 bases lay in between. CDR3 length: 11 residues. Germline-derived CDR1 and CDR2 are SGHNT and YENEEA. The CDR3: CASSAGDTQYF. DNA of the CDR3: TGTGCCAGCAGCGCTGGAGATACGCAGTATTTT.

The table lists this clonotype with a few counts. The gene calls are TRBV19 and TRBJ1-1; D perhaps matches TRBD1 (6 bases). V lost 9 bases, J lost 1 base, and 18 bases lay in between. The CDR3 covers 15 residues. The V gene's germline CDR1 is LNHDA and CDR2 SQIVND (reference sequence). Here the CDR3 reads CASTRGGPRNTEAFF. DNA for the CDR3: TGTGCCAGCACGAGGGGGGGGCCGCGGAACACTGAAGCTTTCTTT.

This clonotype was observed a handful of times. The genes are TRBV7-2 and TRBJ1-2; TRBD1 matches 8 bases. V gave up 1 base and J gave up 4 bases; unmatched junction bases: 5. The CDR3 sequence is 15 residues long. From germline, CDR1 is SGHTA and CDR2 FQGNSA. The CDR3 sequence is CASSLGTGLAYGYTF. The CDR3 DNA is TGTGCCAGCAGCTTAGGGACAGGGCTAGCCTATGGCTACACCTTC.

The table lists this clonotype with a few counts. J is TRBJ2-5 and V is TRBV2; D gene unclear. The CDR3 consists of 14 residues. Looked up from germline, CDR1 is SNHLY and CDR2 is FYNNEI. V lost 7 bases and J lost 0, with 12 bases in between. DNA of the CDR3: TGTGCCAGCAAGGTCGGCAGCAACCAAGAGACCCAGTACTTC. Protein sequence: CASKVGSNQETQYF.

This clonotype has just a few counts. The chain links TRBV11-2 to TRBJ1-6, with D unresolved. This CDR3 has 14 residues. Trimming stripped 3 bases from V and 9 bases from J, with 12 bases between. Per germline, CDR1 SGHAT and CDR2 FQNNGV. As DNA, the CDR3 is TGTGCCAGCAGCTTCGCGGAACGGGGTTCACCCCTCCACTTT. This translates into CASSFAERGSPLHF.

The sample holds a few counts of this clonotype. This chain joins TRBV2 and TRBJ1-6, with D possibly matching TRBD1 (6 bases). Trimming stripped 3 bases from V and 6 bases from J, with 9 bases between. The CDR3 totals 14 residues. Germline V gives CDR1 SNHLY, CDR2 FYNNEI. The CDR3 sequence: CASSDQGTNSPLHF. The DNA of the CDR3 is TGTGCCAGCAGTGACCAGGGGACTAATTCACCCCTCCACTTT.

This chain connects TRBV5-1 to TRBJ2-7; 9 positions agree with TRBD1. The CDR3 covers 14 residues. The germline CDR1 and CDR2 sequences are SGHRS and YFSETQ. V was pared by 6 bases and J by 4 bases, with 8 bases of the junction left unmatched. The CDR3 DNA sequence: TGCGCCAGCAATACCGGGACAGGGAGTTACGAGCAGTACTTC. Translation: CASNTGTGSYEQYF.